This T cell receptor (beta chain) was retrieved from a study of T-cell memory formation after mild COVID-19. MiXCR, run by TCRdb on the 5' RACE reads, gives a single entry per CDR3 protein. The sample yields tens of thousands of distinct CDR3 sequences, around 13% seen once. V lost 0 bases to trimming and J lost 4 bases, with 12 bases between them. This CDR3 contains 15 residues. The germline V gene encodes CDR1 MNHNS and CDR2 SASEGT. The chain couples TRBV6-1 to TRBJ1-2, with a tentative D call TRBD1 (6 bases). This receptor was taken from an adult woman who had mild COVID-19 (a few samples of this study predate the infection). Cell type and time point are not known. Sequenced sample: PBMCs or a T cell subset sorted from them (not recorded which). This CDR3 reads CASSEAGGRGYGYTF. The CDR3 bases are TGTGCCAGCAGTGAAGCCGGGGGCCGGGGCTATGGCTACACCTTC.